The entry below gives a single T cell receptor (beta chain) sequence along with its context. The antigen is undetermined. The time point denotes: newly diagnosed GD, antithyroid drugs for less than 3 months. From PBMCs, RNA was extracted and then used to make the TCR library. The TCR beta library used iRepertoire HTBI primers with Arm-PCR amplification of CDR3. In TCRdb, the multiplex PCR reads were re-called with MiXCR into one record per CDR3 protein. The sample comprises approximately 560,000 distinct CDR3 sequences, roughly 16% of which are singletons, and around 12% rests with the top ten. This entry is derived from a study of regulatory T cells in long-lasting Graves disease. Findings and caveats of the study: Repertoires from persistent disease leaned toward TRBV28, TRBJ1-2 and TRBJ2-5.

CDR3 length: 13 residues. V was pared by 4 bases and J by 7 bases, with 3 bases of the junction left unmatched. These same data were also listed under a study on T cells in Graves' hyperthyroidism and ophthalmopathy.

V and J are TRBV12-3 or TRBV12-4 and TRBJ1-2, with 10 positions matching TRBD1. Sequencing used peripheral blood mononuclear cells (PBMCs), obtained at new diagnosis, from a patient treated with antithyroid drugs. This TCR derives from a man between 18 and 35 years old with Graves disease. CDR3 sequence (DNA): TGTGCCAGCAGTTCCGGGACAGGGGTTGGCTACACCTTC. Encoded protein: CASSSGTGVGYTF.